The source of this TCR beta chain is a study of blood T cell repertoires in COVID-19. Across the whole study: Donors in the United States, Italy and Spain gave samples during acute or convalescent COVID-19.

From germline, CDR1 is MDHEN and CDR2 SYDVKM. The CDR3 has 13 residues. The V end lost 7 bases, the J end lost 4 bases, and 13 bases lay between the germline ends. Clones were sequenced by immunoSEQ multiplex PCR, and TCRdb holds only the in-frame ones, with some missing. Found here are about 200,000 clones, 85% to 90% of them singletons; the top ten hold about 4.1%. The rearrangement links TRBV28 to TRBJ1-2; D not resolved. The specimen was peripheral blood. The TCR sequence derives from a man in his fifties or sixties with acute or convalescent COVID-19. CDR3 coding DNA: TGTGCCAGCACACTTGCATCACCCTATGGCTACACCTTC. It encodes CASTLASPYGYTF.